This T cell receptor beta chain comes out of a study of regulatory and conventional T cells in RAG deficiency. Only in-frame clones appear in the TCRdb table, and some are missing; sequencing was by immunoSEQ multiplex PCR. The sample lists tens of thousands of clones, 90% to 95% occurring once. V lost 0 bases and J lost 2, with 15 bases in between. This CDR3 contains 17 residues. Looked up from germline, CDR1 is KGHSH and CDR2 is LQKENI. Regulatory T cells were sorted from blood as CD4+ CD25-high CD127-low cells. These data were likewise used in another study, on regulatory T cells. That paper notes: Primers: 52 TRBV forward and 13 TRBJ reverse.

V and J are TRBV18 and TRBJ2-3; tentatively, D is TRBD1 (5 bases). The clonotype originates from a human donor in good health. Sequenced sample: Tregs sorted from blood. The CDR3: CASSPPVARGHTDTQYF. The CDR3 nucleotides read TGTGCCAGCTCACCACCGGTGGCTAGGGGCCACACAGATACGCAGTATTTT.